This T cell receptor beta chain was sequenced for a study of cytomegalovirus exposure and HLA in healthy donors. Overall study findings and caveats: Reported results showed that the classifier diagnosed cytomegalovirus status with high specificity and sensitivity. Rare TCR sequences predominated, though certain public TCRs were found in many donors.

Comments on this clone: The antigen remains undetermined.

CDR1 and CDR2 (germline): MNHNS, SASEGT. The CDR3 has 16 amino acids. With 3 bases clipped from V and 5 bases from J, the junction kept 8 bases outside the gene matches. The PCR had 60 Vbeta and 13 Jbeta primers. TCRdb's copy holds only in-frame clones and misses some; the assay was immunoSEQ multiplex PCR. The data show about 140,000 clones, approximately 82% seen once. V usage is TRBV6-1 and J usage is TRBJ2-7; 12 nucleotides line up with TRBD1. This receptor was taken from a man aged 25-45 years in good health and CMV-seropositive. Sequencing was done on a sample of PBMCs. CDR3 protein: CASSEGGQGASDEQYF. CDR3 sequence (DNA): TGTGCCAGCAGTGAGGGGGGACAGGGGGCAAGCGACGAGCAGTACTTC.